These 25 T cell receptor beta chains share one sample of origin, sequenced in a study of OX40 agonist ivuxolimab in advanced cancers. The table came from immunoSEQ multiplex PCR; TCRdb's copy has only in-frame clones and leaves some out. The sample carries tens of thousands of clones, about 93% recorded once. Source: CD4+ or CD8+ T cells sorted from blood, taken in a trial of the OX40 agonist ivuxolimab. The receptors shown here come from an adult with an advanced solid tumor such as melanoma, head and neck, liver or kidney cancer.

The chain's CDR3 is CASSLGRQETQYF. In nucleotides, the CDR3 is TGTGCCAGCAGCTTAGGGCGGCAAGAGACCCAGTACTTC. The rearrangement joins TRBV7-8 to TRBJ2-5; D not certain. CDR3 length equals 13 residues. CDR1 and CDR2 from the germline V gene are SGHVS and FQNEAQ. Deletions cut 1 base from V and 2 bases from J, with 5 bases between.

The V gene is TRBV29-1, the J gene TRBJ2-7; TRBD1 matches 9 bases. This CDR3 is 15 amino acids long. Germline CDR1 SQVTM, CDR2 ANQGSEA. V shed 5 bases and J 0 bases; nucleotides not matched to a gene: 8. The CDR3 nucleotides read TGCAGCGTTCAAGGGGGGACAGGGACCTCCTACGAGCAGTACTTC. Translation gives CSVQGGTGTSYEQYF.

This clone has just a few counts. The chain employs TRBV6-1 and TRBJ2-1; 12 positions match TRBD2. V dropped 1 base and J dropped 7; count of bases not matched to a gene: 11. CDR3 length equals 18 residues. Germline CDR1 and CDR2: MNHNS and SASEGT. The CDR3 coding sequence is TGTGCCAGCAGTGAAGAACTAGCGGGAGGACCCAGTGAAAATGAGCAGTTCTTC. Translating it yields CASSEELAGGPSENEQFF.

This rearrangement joins TRBV27 to TRBJ2-7, with D perhaps TRBD1 (5 bases). V was shortened by 2 bases and J by 4 bases, with 15 bases between the two germline ends. Germline CDR1 reads MNHEY; CDR2 reads SMNVEV (reference sequence). The CDR3 loop spans 15 amino acids. CDR3 nucleotides: TGTGCCAGCAGTTTAGGGTTGGGGCAGCTTTACGAGCAGTACTTC. Residues: CASSLGLGQLYEQYF.

This chain connects TRBV28 to TRBJ2-3; no reliable D call. The V gene's germline CDR1 is MDHEN and CDR2 SYDVKM. Trimming cost V 6 bases and J 5 bases, with 9 bases left between them. The CDR3 is 12 amino acids. CDR3 residues: CASSRAEDTQYF. In DNA, the CDR3 is TGTGCCAGCAGCCGGGCCGAAGATACGCAGTATTTT.

In DNA, the CDR3 is TGTGCCAGCACTATAGCGGGGAGCACAGATACGCAGTATTTT. It is translated as CASTIAGSTDTQYF. The chain is built from TRBV27 and TRBJ2-3, with 8 bases lining up with TRBD2. After removal of 7 bases from V and 0 bases from J, the junction contained 3 bases not matched to a gene. This CDR3 region has 14 residues. Germline CDR1 is MNHEY and CDR2 is SMNVEV (reference sequence).

This clone was detected only a few times. The rearrangement joins TRBV6-4 to TRBJ2-1, with 12 bases matching TRBD1. The junction had 14 bases not matched to a gene; V was cut back by 5 bases and J by 9 bases. Germline V gene data show CDR1 as MRHNA and CDR2 as SNTAGT. The CDR3 runs to 17 residues. CDR3 coding DNA: TGTGCCAGCAGTCCCCTCCCCGCCGGGACAGGGGGCTTTGAGCAGTTCTTC. Its translation: CASSPLPAGTGGFEQFF.

This clone was recorded only once. The rearrangement joins TRBV11-2 to TRBJ2-5; no clear D. The V end lost 4 bases, the J end lost 5 bases, and 8 bases lay between the germline ends. The CDR3 is 12 amino acids. Germline lookup yields CDR1 SGHAT and CDR2 FQNNGV. CDR3 amino acids: CASSSGWETQYF. The CDR3 coding sequence is TGTGCCAGCAGCTCTGGGTGGGAGACCCAGTACTTC. The full variable domain, its missing parts supplied by reference TRBV11-2 and TRBJ2-5, is EAGVAQSPRYKIIEKRQSVAFWCNPISGHATLYWYQQILGQGPKLLIQFQNNGVVDDSQLPKDRFSAERLKGVDSTLKIQPAKLEDSAVYLCASSSGWETQYFGPGTRLLVL.

V gene TRBV11-2 combines with J gene TRBJ1-2; D uncertain. This CDR3 is 15 amino acids long. Per germline, CDR1 SGHAT and CDR2 FQNNGV. The ends were cut back, 2 bases at V and 1 base at J, with 11 bases in the middle. The CDR3 loop reads CASSLLAGDNYGYTF. The CDR3 DNA is TGTGCCAGCAGCTTACTGGCAGGTGATAACTATGGCTACACCTTC.

This rearrangement joins TRBV5-5 to TRBJ2-2; 11 positions match TRBD2. This CDR3 region has 15 residues. V shed 3 bases and J 5 bases; nucleotides not matched to a gene: 3. Looked up from germline, CDR1 is SGHKS and CDR2 is YYEKEE (reference sequence). CDR3: CASSSTSGTTGELFF. CDR3 DNA sequence: TGTGCCAGCAGCTCGACTAGCGGGACGACCGGGGAGCTGTTTTTT.

The CDR3 loop is CASSPPFSYEQYF. The CDR3 DNA sequence: TGTGCCAGCAGCCCTCCTTTCTCCTACGAGCAGTACTTC. This chain connects TRBV7-9 to TRBJ2-7; no clear D gene. Germline V gives CDR1 SEHNR, CDR2 FQNEAQ (reference sequence). This CDR3 spans 13 amino acids. Trimming left V 5 bases short and J 0 bases short, with 8 bases between.

This clone was seen only once. The chain links TRBV5-8 to TRBJ1-2; possibly TRBD1 for D (5 bases). Germline V lookup: CDR1 SGHTS, CDR2 YDEGEE. The germline V and J ends were trimmed by 2 bases and 1 base, with 9 bases remaining between them. This CDR3 spans 14 amino acids. The CDR3 DNA reads as TGTGCCAGCAGCTTCCGGGGGAATAACTATGGCTACACCTTC. It encodes CASSFRGNNYGYTF.

The CDR3 bases are TGTGCCAGCAGCTTGGGAAGGGTGAGCACCTTC. It encodes CASSLGRVSTF. The rearrangement uses TRBV5-6 and TRBJ1-2; D uncertain. Trimming removed 0 bases at V and 13 bases at J, with 10 bases between. The germline gives CDR1 SGHDT, CDR2 YYEEEE. This CDR3 has 11 residues.

The V gene is TRBV27, the J gene TRBJ2-2; 8 bases match TRBD2. This CDR3 has 16 residues. V gave up 1 base and J gave up 1 base; unmatched junction bases: 2. Germline V lookup: CDR1 MNHEY, CDR2 SMNVEV (reference sequence). As DNA, the CDR3 is TGTGCCAGCAGTTTATTGACTAGCGAGAACACCGGGGAGCTGTTTTTT. As protein: CASSLLTSENTGELFF.

The table lists this clone with a few counts. The V gene is TRBV10-3, the J gene TRBJ1-5; D is possibly TRBD1 (6 bases). Between the trimmed V and J ends, which lost 3 bases and 7 bases, there was a span of 16 bases. Germline V gives CDR1 ENHRY, CDR2 SYGVKD. This CDR3 spans 15 amino acids. The DNA of the CDR3 is TGTGCCATCAGTGATGGGGGGCGCGAAGGGCAGCCCCAGCATTTT. Translating gives CAISDGGREGQPQHF.

The chain carries TRBV28 and TRBJ2-7, with D possibly being TRBD1 (6 bases). The V and J ends lost 1 base and 5 bases respectively, with 9 bases between them. Germline V lookup: CDR1 MDHEN, CDR2 SYDVKM. The length of the CDR3 is 13 residues. Here the CDR3 reads CASSLSGENEQYF. The CDR3 coding sequence is TGTGCCAGCAGTTTATCAGGGGAAAACGAGCAGTACTTC.

The V and J genes are TRBV27 and TRBJ1-5; D remains unclear. The CDR3 covers 12 residues. Looked up from germline, CDR1 is MNHEY and CDR2 is SMNVEV (reference sequence). V was clipped by 2 bases and J by 4 bases, with 3 bases between them. CDR3 protein: CASSLDNQPQHF. For the CDR3, the DNA is TGTGCCAGCAGTTTAGATAATCAGCCCCAGCATTTT.

CDR3 loop: CASLGWGNQPQHF. The CDR3 coding sequence is TGTGCCAGTCTCGGGTGGGGCAATCAGCCCCAGCATTTT. The gene calls are TRBV19 and TRBJ1-5; D gene ambiguous. The V end was cut by 8 bases, the J end by 2 bases, with 10 bases between. The CDR3 covers 13 residues. Germline lookup yields CDR1 LNHDA and CDR2 SQIVND (reference sequence).

The CDR3 reads CASSQDNREFYGYTF. As DNA, the CDR3 is TGTGCCAGCAGCCAAGATAACAGGGAGTTTTATGGCTACACCTTC. The gene calls are TRBV14 and TRBJ1-2, with D possibly matching TRBD1 (6 bases). V was clipped by 0 bases and J by 5 bases, with 13 bases between them. This CDR3 has 15 amino acids. Germline CDR1 and CDR2: SGHDN and FVKESK.

The chain joins TRBV28 to TRBJ2-7, with TRBD2 matching over 8 bases. This CDR3 has 13 amino acids. Germline loops: CDR1 MDHEN, CDR2 SYDVKM. V lost 4 bases to trimming and J lost 7 bases; unmatched junction nucleotides: 6. For the CDR3, the DNA is TGTGCCAGCAGTTCCGGGGGGGCCTGGGAGCAGTACTTC. Translated: CASSSGGAWEQYF. Variable domain in full (rest from reference TRBV28 and TRBJ2-7): DVKVTQSSRYLVKRTGEKVFLECVQDMDHENMFWYRQDPGLGLRLIYFSYDVKMKEKGDIPEGYSVSREKKERFSLILESASTNQTSMYLCASSSGGAWEQYFGPGTRLTVT.

The sample holds a few counts of this clone. The chain recombines TRBV11-2 with TRBJ2-7; 7 bases agree with TRBD1. V lost 4 bases, J lost 1 base, and 10 bases stayed unmatched. CDR3 size: 16 residues. The V gene's germline CDR1 is SGHAT and CDR2 FQNNGV. CDR3 nucleotides: TGTGCCAGCAGCTCTCCCCGGACAGGCTTTTCCTACGAGCAGTACTTC. Its translation: CASSSPRTGFSYEQYF.

The chain combines TRBV2 with TRBJ2-2; a possible D gene is TRBD2 (5 bases). The CDR3 covers 15 residues. V lost 6 bases and J lost 4, with 15 bases in between. Germline CDR1 is SNHLY and CDR2 is FYNNEI. The CDR3 sequence: CASRGENWGTGELFF. The CDR3 region has the DNA TGTGCCAGCAGGGGAGAGAACTGGGGCACCGGGGAGCTGTTTTTT.

The rearrangement links TRBV6-5 to TRBJ2-7; maybe TRBD1 (5 bases). Germline V gene data show CDR1 as MNHEY and CDR2 as SVGAGI. V dropped 2 bases and J dropped 1 base, with 12 bases sitting between them. The CDR3 has 15 amino acids. This CDR3 reads CASSYGAGYSYEQYF. The CDR3 region has the DNA TGTGCCAGCAGTTACGGGGCAGGGTATTCCTACGAGCAGTACTTC.

V usage is TRBV9 and J usage is TRBJ2-3; D is tentatively TRBD1 or TRBD2 (6 bases each). The CDR3 is 15 residues long. Looked up from germline, CDR1 is SGDLS and CDR2 is YYNGEE. The ends were cut back, 3 bases at V and 5 bases at J, with 16 bases in the middle. For the CDR3, the DNA is TGTGCCAGCAGCGCCACAGGGTTCGGGGGAGATACGCAGTATTTT. It yields the protein CASSATGFGGDTQYF.

V and J are TRBV28 and TRBJ2-7; D is perhaps TRBD1 (5 bases). CDR3 size: 15 residues. Trimming left V 5 bases short and J 6 bases short, with 20 bases between. CDR1 MDHEN and CDR2 SYDVKM come from the germline V gene. Here the CDR3 reads CASSPILGKQGEQYF. Written as DNA, the CDR3 is TGTGCCAGCAGTCCTATTCTAGGGAAGCAGGGCGAGCAGTACTTC.